This is a list of T cell receptor beta chains from one sample in a study of T cell responses to AZD1222 COVID-19 vaccine. The method was immunoSEQ multiplex PCR; TCRdb's version includes in-frame clones alone and lacks a portion of them. Of roughly 70,000 clones listed, 75% to 85% were seen once; the top ten hold about a quarter. The specimen was peripheral blood, collected on day 0 of MenACWY control vaccination. The receptors here all came from an adult in good health. Each CDR3 is given with its conserved first and last residue. The D gene is left open where the match is weak. Clone size is stated in some rows and not others, as once, few, many or a class when expanded.

.,.,TRBV7-8,TRBJ2-1,TGTGCCAGCAGCGGCCAAAACAGGGAGCAGTTCTTC,CASSGQNREQFF
.,.,TRBV19,TRBJ1-2,TGTGCCAGTAGTATATCTTCCAGCGTACCCTATGGCTACACCTTC,CASSISSSVPYGYTF
.,few,TRBV9,TRBJ2-1,TGTGCCAGCAGCGTGATCAACGGTGAGCAGTTCTTC,CASSVINGEQFF
.,.,TRBV3-1/TRBV3-2,TRBJ1-1,TGTGCCAGCAGCCAAGCTAACACTGAAGCTTTCTTT,CASSQANTEAFF
.,.,TRBV15,TRBJ2-5,TGTGCCACCAGCAGTGGGAAACAGGGACTACAAGAGACCCAGTACTTC,CATSSGKQGLQETQYF
.,.,TRBV2,TRBJ1-5,TGTGCCAGCAGTGACAAGACTTACGACCAGCCCCAGCATTTT,CASSDKTYDQPQHF
.,.,TRBV4-2,TRBJ1-4,TGTGCCAGCAGCCAAGAGGGGCCACCCGCAACTAATGAAAAACTGTTTTTT,CASSQEGPPATNEKLFF
.,.,TRBV4-2,TRBJ2-6,TGTGCCAGCAGCCAAGCTCGGAGCTCTGGGGCCAACGTCCTGACTTTC,CASSQARSSGANVLTF
.,.,TRBV2,TRBJ1-2,TGTGCCAGCAGTGCGGGGCCGTATCGTAGCTACACCTTC,CASSAGPYRSYTF
.,.,TRBV7-9,TRBJ1-1,TGTGCCAGCAGCTCCTCCAGGGCGGTGAACACTGAAGCTTTCTTT,CASSSSRAVNTEAFF
.,.,TRBV16,TRBJ2-1,TGTGCCAGCAGCCTTAGAGGCGACAATGAGCAGTTCTTC,CASSLRGDNEQFF
TRBD2,.,TRBV5-1,TRBJ2-5,TGCGCCAGCAGCTTGACTAGCGGGCAAGAGACCCAGTACTTC,CASSLTSGQETQYF
.,few,TRBV19,TRBJ2-6,TGTGCCAGTAGTAACCCCGAGGAGGGGGCCAACGTCCTGACTTTC,CASSNPEEGANVLTF
TRBD1,.,TRBV5-5,TRBJ1-2,TGTGCCAGCAGCCCGACAGGGGAGGGCTACACCTTC,CASSPTGEGYTF
.,.,TRBV19,TRBJ1-2,TGTGCCAGTAGTATCGGTGAAGCTAACTATGGCTACACCTTC,CASSIGEANYGYTF
.,.,TRBV9,TRBJ1-5,TGTGCCAGCAGCGTAGCAGTAGTCAATCAGCCCCAGCATTTT,CASSVAVVNQPQHF
.,.,TRBV2,TRBJ2-7,TGTGCCAGCACAGGACACAAGGCGGCCCAGTACTTC,CASTGHKAAQYF
.,.,TRBV12-3/TRBV12-4,TRBJ1-2,TGTGCCAGCAGTTCCTCTACAGGGAGCTACACCTTC,CASSSSTGSYTF
TRBD1,.,TRBV6-5,TRBJ1-5,TGTGCCACCGCGGAGGGTGACAGGGGAGATCAGCCCCAGCATTTT,CATAEGDRGDQPQHF
.,.,TRBV4-1,TRBJ2-7,TGCGCCAGCAGCCAAGTCACGGGAACCTACGAGCAGTACTTC,CASSQVTGTYEQYF
.,.,TRBV2,TRBJ1-1,TGTGCCAGCAGTGAGGGCAGTCGAAACACTGAAGCTTTCTTT,CASSEGSRNTEAFF
.,few,TRBV19,TRBJ1-1,TGTGCCAGTAGTATAGCCCGGCAGCTGAACACTGAAGCTTTCTTT,CASSIARQLNTEAFF
.,.,TRBV6-6,TRBJ2-1,TGTGCCAGCAGTCCTCCGGGTAATGAGCAGTTCTTC,CASSPPGNEQFF
.,.,TRBV5-8,TRBJ2-4,TGTGCCAGCAGCTTGTGGATCATCTCAGGGAGCATTCAGTACTTC,CASSLWIISGSIQYF
.,.,TRBV5-1,TRBJ1-1,TGCGCCAGCAGCGAGGGGACTGAAGCTTTCTTT,CASSEGTEAFF
.,.,TRBV4-1,TRBJ1-1,TGCGCCAGCAGCCAAGGAGGAGGTCGAGGCACTGAAGCTTTCTTT,CASSQGGGRGTEAFF
.,.,TRBV19,TRBJ1-2,TGTGCCAGTAGAGCGGGCGCTTATGGCTACACCTTC,CASRAGAYGYTF
.,.,TRBV10-3,TRBJ1-4,TGTGCCATCAGTGAGGCAGGTTGGGAAAAACTGTTTTTT,CAISEAGWEKLFF
.,.,TRBV13,TRBJ1-2,TGTGCCAGCAGCATGGGGGCCAGGTGGTGGACCTTC,CASSMGARWWTF
.,.,TRBV27,TRBJ2-2,TGTGCCAGCAGGCGGGCTAGTGAAAACACCGGGGAGCTGTTTTTT,CASRRASENTGELFF
.,.,TRBV5-1,TRBJ1-5,TGCGCCAGCAGCTTGAGCGGGCAGGGCGGGCAGCCCCAGCATTTT,CASSLSGQGGQPQHF
.,.,TRBV5-5,TRBJ2-7,TGTGCCAGCAGCTTGGCCTCTCGGGGGATGAAATCCTACGAGCAGTACTTC,CASSLASRGMKSYEQYF
.,.,TRBV9,TRBJ2-2,TGTGCCAGCAGCGTAGGGAGTGATCTAGGGACCGGGGAGCTGTTTTTT,CASSVGSDLGTGELFF
TRBD1,once,TRBV4-1,TRBJ1-2,TGCGCCAGCAGCCAAGGGGGACAGGGAAACTATGGCTACACCTTC,CASSQGGQGNYGYTF
.,.,TRBV7-2,TRBJ1-6,TGTGCCAGCAGCTTAGAATCCGGGACCAATTCACCCCTCCACTTT,CASSLESGTNSPLHF
TRBD2,.,TRBV3-1/TRBV3-2,TRBJ2-1,TGTGCCAGCAGCCAAGATATAGCGGGGCCGTACAATGAGCAGTTCTTC,CASSQDIAGPYNEQFF
.,.,TRBV11-2,TRBJ2-7,TGTGCCAGCAGCTTAGTTTCTAGCTGGTACGAGCAGTACTTC,CASSLVSSWYEQYF
.,.,TRBV6-5,TRBJ1-5,TGTGCCAGCAGTAAGGGCCTTAATCAGCCCCAGCATTTT,CASSKGLNQPQHF
.,.,TRBV19,TRBJ1-1,TGTGCCAGTAGTATACTTGGTGCTGAAGCTTTCTTT,CASSILGAEAFF
.,.,TRBV21-1,TRBJ1-6,TGTGCCAGCAGCCCACCGGGGACGGGAAAGAGCTCCTATAATTCACCCCTCCACTTT,CASSPPGTGKSSYNSPLHF
.,few,TRBV2,TRBJ2-6,TGTGCCAGCAGTGAGGACTCTGGGGCCAACGTCCTGACTTTC,CASSEDSGANVLTF